The 21 T cell receptor beta chains listed next were all sequenced from one sample in a study of T cell repertoires in cytomegalovirus infection. The antigens these receptors bind are not known. MiXCR, applied by TCRdb to the reads, yields one record per CDR3 protein. The sample lists about 770,000 distinct CDR3 sequences, under 35% seen once, with less than 15% in the top ten. Sequencing was performed on cultured CD8+ T cells from PBMCs, taken from culture after CMV antigen stimulation. All receptors derive from a human donor in good health (CMV status not recorded). Some clones in this sample may be carry-over from other donors' samples.

This chain uses TRBV15 with TRBJ2-3; possibly TRBD1 for D (6 bases). Trimming left V 0 bases short and J 2 bases short, with 9 bases between. The CDR3 spans 15 residues. In germline, CDR1 is LNHNV, CDR2 YYDKDF (reference sequence). This CDR3 is CATSRDLGHTDTQYF. Written as DNA, the CDR3 is TGTGCCACCAGCAGAGATCTGGGACACACAGATACGCAGTATTTT.

The chain combines TRBV11-3 with TRBJ2-3, with a weak D call TRBD2 (7 bases). The CDR3 covers 15 residues. Trimming took off 0 bases at V and 6 bases at J, with 13 bases between the two ends. In germline, CDR1 is SGHNT, CDR2 YENEEA. The DNA of the CDR3 is TGTGCCAGCAGCTTAGAAGAGGGGGGGGGGGATACGCAGTATTTT. Translated, it gives CASSLEEGGGDTQYF. Based on the CDR3 plus reference TRBV11-3 and TRBJ2-3, the full variable domain is EAGVVQSPRYKIIEKKQPVAFWCNPISGHNTLYWYLQNLGQGPELLIRYENEEAVDDSQLPKDRFSAERLKGVDSTLKIQPAELGDSAVYLCASSLEEGGGDTQYFGPGTRLTVL.

The V and J genes are TRBV7-8 and TRBJ2-1; tentatively, D is TRBD1 (6 bases). CDR1 and CDR2 (germline): SGHVS, FQNEAQ. Trimming took 4 bases from V and 6 from J, leaving 13 bases between them. This CDR3 is built from 14 residues. The CDR3 DNA follows: TGTGCCAGCAGCTACTATCAGGGGCTCAATGAGCAGTTCTTC. Its translation: CASSYYQGLNEQFF.

The table lists this clonotype with a count of one. V is TRBV4-2 and J is TRBJ1-3; D remains unclear. In germline, CDR1 is LGHNA, CDR2 YNFKEQ. The CDR3 consists of 12 residues. The V and J ends lost 1 base and 12 bases respectively, with 10 bases between them. CDR3 sequence: CASSQGTNDIYF. CDR3 bases: TGTGCCAGCAGCCAAGGTACAAATGACATATATTTT.

The rearrangement links TRBV27 to TRBJ1-4; a weak D match, TRBD1 (5 bases). V was trimmed by 3 bases and J by 12 bases, leaving 11 bases between them. The CDR3 has 12 residues. Germline-derived CDR1 and CDR2 are MNHEY and SMNVEV (reference sequence). For the CDR3, the DNA is TGTGCCAGCAGTTTTCCGGGAGGGGAACTGTTTTTT. It is translated as CASSFPGGELFF.

The chain links TRBV5-1 to TRBJ2-7, with 8 bases that match TRBD1. Germline trimming cut 4 bases from V and 0 bases from J; bases unmatched to any gene: 9. The CDR3 contains 16 residues. CDR1 is SGHRS and CDR2 is YFSETQ in the germline V gene. Here the CDR3 DNA reads TGCGCCAGCAGCCCGACGGGACAGGCGATCTCCTACGAGCAGTACTTC. Translating gives CASSPTGQAISYEQYF.

This clonotype was picked up a small number of times. The gene calls are TRBV28 and TRBJ1-2; the D gene is possibly TRBD1 (6 bases). The CDR3 totals 14 residues. Germline V gene lookup returns CDR1 MDHEN and CDR2 SYDVKM. V was shortened by 5 bases and J by 6 bases, with 16 bases between the two germline ends. This CDR3 reads CASSPQGLRNGYTF. As DNA, the CDR3 is TGTGCCAGCAGTCCACAGGGTTTGCGTAATGGCTACACCTTC.

J is TRBJ1-4 and V is TRBV10-3; tentative D call: TRBD1 (6 bases). V was shortened by 8 bases and J by 3 bases, with 7 bases between the two germline ends. The CDR3 covers 12 residues. Germline loops: CDR1 ENHRY, CDR2 SYGVKD. The CDR3, as DNA: TGTGCCATCGACAGGTCTAATGAAAAACTGTTTTTT. Translated: CAIDRSNEKLFF.

This clonotype was seen only a few times. The rearrangement joins TRBV19 to TRBJ1-1; D gene uncertain. Germline V CDR1 and CDR2: LNHDA, SQIVND (reference sequence). V was clipped by 8 bases and J by 5 bases, with 15 bases between them. The CDR3 sequence is 13 residues long. The CDR3 DNA is TGTGCCAGTCAGGACGGCCGTCGGACTGAAGCTTTCTTT. Protein product: CASQDGRRTEAFF.

This clonotype showed up just a few times. The chain links TRBV20-1 to TRBJ1-2; D remains unclear. CDR1 is DFQATT, CDR2 SNEGSKA, per germline (reference sequence). The CDR3 sequence is 12 residues long. V lost 6 bases and J lost 3, with 11 bases in between. The CDR3 spells CSARTKDYGYTF. In DNA form, the CDR3 reads TGCAGTGCCCGTACCAAAGACTATGGCTACACCTTC.

This clonotype came up a few times. The chain joins TRBV7-9 to TRBJ2-2; D gene uncertain. The germline V gene encodes CDR1 SEHNR and CDR2 FQNEAQ (reference sequence). V was cut by 5 bases and J by 2 bases, with 6 bases left in between. The CDR3 sequence is 13 residues long. CDR3 residues: CASSQINTGELFF. The CDR3 region has the DNA TGTGCCAGCAGCCAGATTAACACCGGGGAGCTGTTTTTT.

The chain couples TRBV7-8 to TRBJ2-2; the match to TRBD1 covers 7 bases. The CDR3 is made up of 12 amino acids. Germline trimming cut 6 bases from V and 9 bases from J; bases unmatched to any gene: 4. From germline, CDR1 is SGHVS and CDR2 FQNEAQ. The CDR3 coding sequence is TGTGCCAGCAGTTTACAGGGGTGGGAGCTGTTTTTT. Translated: CASSLQGWELFF.

This chain joins TRBV9 and TRBJ1-2; 9 bases agree with TRBD1. Trimming cost V 0 bases and J 0 bases; bases outside gene matches: 6. The CDR3 runs 17 residues. CDR1 is SGDLS, CDR2 YYNGEE, per germline. The CDR3 loop is CASSVATGDRANYGYTF. For the CDR3, the DNA is TGTGCCAGCAGCGTAGCTACGGGGGACAGGGCTAACTATGGCTACACCTTC.

This clonotype was counted only a few times. The chain couples TRBV27 to TRBJ1-2, with 7 bases aligning to TRBD1. Unmatched junction bases numbered 3, after V lost 8 bases and J lost 3 bases. CDR3 length: 12 amino acids. The germline CDR1 and CDR2 sequences are MNHEY and SMNVEV (reference sequence). The CDR3 sequence: CASFTGDYGYTF. CDR3 nucleotides: TGTGCCAGCTTCACAGGGGACTATGGCTACACCTTC.

The gene calls are TRBV6-1 and TRBJ1-1, with D perhaps TRBD1 (6 bases). Trimming took off 8 bases at V and 3 bases at J, with 22 bases between the two ends. The CDR3 is 16 residues long. Per germline, CDR1 MNHNS and CDR2 SASEGT. The CDR3 loop reads CASGVLGAGDHTEAFF. The CDR3 bases are TGTGCCAGCGGCGTACTGGGGGCGGGAGACCACACTGAAGCTTTCTTT.

This clonotype has more than one count but fewer than ten. The genes are TRBV6-6 and TRBJ1-6; a possible D gene is TRBD1 (5 bases). Germline V gives CDR1 MNHNY, CDR2 SVGAGI (reference sequence). Trimming cost V 0 bases and J 7 bases, with 13 bases left between them. CDR3 size: 16 residues. The CDR3 DNA follows: TGTGCCAGCAGTTACTCTCCAGGGCAGCGGAATTCACCCCTCCACTTT. Translating it yields CASSYSPGQRNSPLHF.

This clonotype turned up a few times. The J gene is TRBJ2-5, the V gene TRBV11-2; TRBD1 aligns across 7 bases. The J segment lost 5 bases and the V segment lost 5 bases, leaving 11 bases of the junction unmatched. There are 15 residues in the CDR3. Germline V gene sequence: CDR1 SGHAT, CDR2 FQNNGV. The CDR3 nucleotides read TGTGCCAGCAGCGCACCGGGACAGATTACGGAGACCCAGTACTTC. Its translation is CASSAPGQITETQYF.

The J gene is TRBJ2-5, the V gene TRBV6-1; D ambiguous. Per the germline V gene, CDR1 is MNHNS and CDR2 is SASEGT. V was trimmed by 7 bases and J by 2 bases, leaving 11 bases between them. The CDR3 covers 13 residues. The CDR3 DNA is TGTGCCAGCATCTCCGACTTGCAAGAGACCCAGTACTTC. Translated, it gives CASISDLQETQYF.

This clonotype was detected many times. This chain joins TRBV12-3 or TRBV12-4 and TRBJ1-3, with D tentatively TRBD1 (6 bases). This CDR3 comprises 15 residues. Between the trimmed V and J ends, which lost 1 base and 2 bases, there was a span of 9 bases. The CDR3 loop reads CASSLVRGTGNTIYF. DNA for the CDR3: TGTGCCAGCAGTTTAGTCAGGGGCACTGGAAACACCATATATTTT.

The table lists this clonotype with many counts. The genes are TRBV7-8 and TRBJ2-1, with D perhaps assigned TRBD1 or TRBD2 (6 bases each). The CDR3 runs 15 residues. Germline values: CDR1 SGHVS, CDR2 FQNEAQ. V dropped 1 base and J dropped 7 bases, with 14 bases sitting between them. The DNA of the CDR3 is TGTGCCAGCAGCTTAGTAAACAGGGCGGGGAATGAGCAGTTCTTC. It yields the protein CASSLVNRAGNEQFF.

Remarks on this clonotype: One end of the junction does not line up with germline, which may come from a read error. The V call is TRBV4-1, the J call TRBJ1-5; D not certain. This CDR3 is 14 amino acids long. The germline gives CDR1 MGHRA, CDR2 YSYEKL. The CDR3 spells CASSPGSHNQPQHF. For the CDR3, the DNA is TGTGCCAGCAGCCCCGGGAGCCACAATCAGCCCCAGCATTTT.